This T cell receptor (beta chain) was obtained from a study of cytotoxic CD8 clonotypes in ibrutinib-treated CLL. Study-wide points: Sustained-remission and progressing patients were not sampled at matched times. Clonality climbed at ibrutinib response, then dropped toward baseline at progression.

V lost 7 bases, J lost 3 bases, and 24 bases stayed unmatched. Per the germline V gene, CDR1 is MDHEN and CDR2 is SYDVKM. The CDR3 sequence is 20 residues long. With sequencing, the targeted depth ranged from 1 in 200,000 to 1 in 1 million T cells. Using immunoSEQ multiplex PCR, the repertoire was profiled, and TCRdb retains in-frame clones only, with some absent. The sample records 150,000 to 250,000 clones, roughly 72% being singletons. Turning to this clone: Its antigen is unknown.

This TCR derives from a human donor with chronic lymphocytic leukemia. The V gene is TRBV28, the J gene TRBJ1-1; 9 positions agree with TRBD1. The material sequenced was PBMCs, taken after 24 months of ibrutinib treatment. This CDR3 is CASMIGLGTGWSMADTEAFF. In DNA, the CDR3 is TGTGCCAGCATGATAGGGCTTGGGACAGGGTGGTCGATGGCGGACACTGAAGCTTTCTTT. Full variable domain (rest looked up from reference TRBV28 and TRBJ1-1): DVKVTQSSRYLVKRTGEKVFLECVQDMDHENMFWYRQDPGLGLRLIYFSYDVKMKEKGDIPEGYSVSREKKERFSLILESASTNQTSMYLCASMIGLGTGWSMADTEAFFGQGTRLTVV.